This T cell receptor (beta chain) was captured in a study of T cells in localized non-small cell lung cancer. This CDR3 is built from 12 residues. CDR1 and CDR2 from the germline V gene are SGHTA and FQGNSA. The V end lost 5 bases, the J end lost 1 base, and 6 bases lay between the germline ends. Libraries were prepared by immunoSEQ multiplex PCR; TCRdb keeps only in-frame clonotypes and omits some of them. Of some 25,000 clones listed, approximately 89% were seen once; the top ten hold around 9.9%. Sample: peripheral blood mononuclear cells, taken before any cancer treatment. V and J are TRBV7-2 and TRBJ2-7; D is uncertain. The TCR sequence derives from a woman between 40 and 69 years old with stage III lung adenocarcinoma. The CDR3 DNA reads TGTGCCAGCAGCCTGGGGTCCTACGAGCAGTACTTC. The encoded protein is CASSLGSYEQYF.